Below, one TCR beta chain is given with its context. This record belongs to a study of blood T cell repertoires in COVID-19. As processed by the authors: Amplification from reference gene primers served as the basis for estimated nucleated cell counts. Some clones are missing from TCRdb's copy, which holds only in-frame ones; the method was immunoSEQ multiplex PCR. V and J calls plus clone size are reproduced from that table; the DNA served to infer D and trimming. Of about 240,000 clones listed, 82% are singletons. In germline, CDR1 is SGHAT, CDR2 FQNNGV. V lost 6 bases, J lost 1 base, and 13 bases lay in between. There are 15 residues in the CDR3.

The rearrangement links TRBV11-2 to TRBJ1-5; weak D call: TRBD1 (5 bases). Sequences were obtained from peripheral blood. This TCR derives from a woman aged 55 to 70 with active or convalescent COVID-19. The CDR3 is CASSSGHLSNQPQHF. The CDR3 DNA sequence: TGTGCCAGCAGTTCCGGACACCTGAGCAATCAGCCCCAGCATTTT. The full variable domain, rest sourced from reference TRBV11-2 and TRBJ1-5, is EAGVAQSPRYKIIEKRQSVAFWCNPISGHATLYWYQQILGQGPKLLIQFQNNGVVDDSQLPKDRFSAERLKGVDSTLKIQPAKLEDSAVYLCASSSGHLSNQPQHFGDGTRLSIL.